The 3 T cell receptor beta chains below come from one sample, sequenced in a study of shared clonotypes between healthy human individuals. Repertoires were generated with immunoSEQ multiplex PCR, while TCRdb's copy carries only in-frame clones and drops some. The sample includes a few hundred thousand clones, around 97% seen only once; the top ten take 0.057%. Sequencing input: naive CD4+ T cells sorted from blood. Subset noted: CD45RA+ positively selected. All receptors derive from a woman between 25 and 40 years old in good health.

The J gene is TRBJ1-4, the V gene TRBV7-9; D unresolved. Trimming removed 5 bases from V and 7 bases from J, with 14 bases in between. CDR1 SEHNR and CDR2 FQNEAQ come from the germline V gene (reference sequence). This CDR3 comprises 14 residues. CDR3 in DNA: TGTGCCAGCAGCAACCCAGTGTACGGTGAAAAACTGTTTTTT. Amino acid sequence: CASSNPVYGEKLFF.

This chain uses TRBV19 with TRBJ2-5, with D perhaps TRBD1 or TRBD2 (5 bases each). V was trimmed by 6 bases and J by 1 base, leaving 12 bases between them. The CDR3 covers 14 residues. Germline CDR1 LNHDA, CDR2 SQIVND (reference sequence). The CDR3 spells CASRPSGGQETQYF. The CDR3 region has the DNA TGTGCCAGTAGGCCCTCTGGGGGCCAAGAGACCCAGTACTTC.

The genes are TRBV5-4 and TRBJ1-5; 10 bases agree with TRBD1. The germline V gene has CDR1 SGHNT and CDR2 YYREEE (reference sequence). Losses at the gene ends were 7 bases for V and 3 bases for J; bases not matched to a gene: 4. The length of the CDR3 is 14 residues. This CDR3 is CASSDRGSNQPQHF. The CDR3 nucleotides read TGTGCCAGCTCGGACAGGGGGTCCAATCAGCCCCAGCATTTT.